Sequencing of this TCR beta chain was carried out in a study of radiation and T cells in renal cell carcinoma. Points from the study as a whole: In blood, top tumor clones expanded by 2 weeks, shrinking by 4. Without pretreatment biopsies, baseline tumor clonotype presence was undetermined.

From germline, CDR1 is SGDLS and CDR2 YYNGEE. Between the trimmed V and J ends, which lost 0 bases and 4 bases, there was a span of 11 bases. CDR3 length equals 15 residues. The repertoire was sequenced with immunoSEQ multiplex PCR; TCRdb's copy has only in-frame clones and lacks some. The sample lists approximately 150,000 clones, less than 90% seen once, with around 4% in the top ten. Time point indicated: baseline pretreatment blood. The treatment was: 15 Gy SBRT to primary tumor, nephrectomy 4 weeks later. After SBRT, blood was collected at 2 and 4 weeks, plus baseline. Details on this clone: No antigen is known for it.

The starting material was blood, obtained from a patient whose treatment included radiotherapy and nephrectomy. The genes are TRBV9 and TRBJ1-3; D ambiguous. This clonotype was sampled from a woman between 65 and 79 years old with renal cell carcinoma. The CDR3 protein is CASSVGGGEGNTIYF. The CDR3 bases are TGTGCCAGCAGCGTAGGTGGAGGAGAGGGAAACACCATATATTTT.